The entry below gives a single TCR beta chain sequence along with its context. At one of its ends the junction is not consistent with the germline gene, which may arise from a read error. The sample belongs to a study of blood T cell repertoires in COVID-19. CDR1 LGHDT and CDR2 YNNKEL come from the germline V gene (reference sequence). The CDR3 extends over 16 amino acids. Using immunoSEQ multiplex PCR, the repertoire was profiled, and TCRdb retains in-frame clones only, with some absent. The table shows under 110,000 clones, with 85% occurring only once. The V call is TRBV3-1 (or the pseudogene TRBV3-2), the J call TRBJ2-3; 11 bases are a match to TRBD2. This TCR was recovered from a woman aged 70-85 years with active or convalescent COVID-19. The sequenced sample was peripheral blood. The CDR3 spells CASSQGTSGLTDTQYF. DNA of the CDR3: TGTGCCAGCAGTCAAGGGACTAGCGGACTCACAGATACGCAGTATTTT.